The source of this TCR beta chain is a study of cytomegalovirus exposure and HLA in healthy donors. The CDR3 covers 14 residues. V lost 0 bases and J 3 bases, leaving 10 bases between the germline ends. In germline, CDR1 is SGDLS, CDR2 YYNGEE. Worth noting for this clone: The antigen remains unidentified.

Profiling relied on immunoSEQ multiplex PCR, and the TCRdb table lists in-frame clones only, not all of them. The repertoire holds more than 70,000 clones, with about 94% as singletons. Study-wide results and limits: One later analysis, an examination of the approximately 120 validation repertoires, found that first-cohort TCR clusters tended to co-occur in them.

The chain combines TRBV9 with TRBJ2-7, with D uncertain. The specimen sequenced was PBMCs. The TCR sequence derives from a woman aged 18-30 years in good health and CMV-seronegative. As DNA, the CDR3 is TGTGCCAGCAGCGTAGGTCTCCTCGGCTACGAGCAGTACTTC. As protein: CASSVGLLGYEQYF.